This is a list of T cell receptor beta chains from one sample in a study of a mutant IDH1 vaccine in newly diagnosed glioma. The assay was immunoSEQ multiplex PCR, and TCRdb's table has in-frame clones only and misses some. The data hold approximately 67,000 clones, with 84% observed a single time. No antigens are known for them. Sequenced here: PBMCs, sampled from a glioma patient whose treatment included an IDH1 peptide vaccine. The receptors come from a man aged 18 to 30 with glioma. Both conserved end residues are trimmed from each CDR3. D genes are given only for firm matches.

V | D | CDR3
TRBV5-1 | TRBD1 | ASSWGTGHYGYT
TRBV6-1 | . | ASRVLQGANEKLF
TRBV2 | . | ASKIWNYGYT
TRBV27 | . | AIRSRHEQY
TRBV7-8 | TRBD1 | ASSFTGGNTEAF
TRBV18 | TRBD1 | ASSPRGQGRGYT
TRBV5-1 | TRBD2 | ASSLYGRDAYEQY
TRBV7-9 | . | ASSFANRVYGYT
TRBV18 | TRBD1 | ASSPGQGPNTEAF
TRBV10-3 | . | AISGGAGYEQY
TRBV6-6 | . | ASSRDNSNQPQH
TRBV27 | TRBD2 | ASGSGLYEQY
TRBV19 | TRBD2 | ASSLSGGAHNEQF
TRBV10-2 | . | ASSEGTYSNQPQH
TRBV5-4 | . | ASSPVRGDYGYT
TRBV7-9 | . | ASSLALAGRNEKLF
TRBV27 | . | ASSLTANTGELF
TRBV27 | . | ASSLIPGELF
TRBV6-5 | TRBD2 | ASRRGASTDTQY
TRBV28 | TRBD1 | ASSFYSGQGRNQPQH
TRBV7-2 | TRBD2 | ASSFGTSGVGETQY
TRBV12-5 | . | ASGLGAHSTDTQY
TRBV30 | TRBD1 | AWKWQGARYEQY
TRBV25-1 | TRBD1 | ASSALGGTNYGYT
TRBV27 | . | ASSGQGRISTDTQY
TRBV5-4 | . | ASSFGTLSDGAF
TRBV10-3 | TRBD2 | AISGTSGVSTDTQY
TRBV5-6 | . | ASSLAQELGNTIY
TRBV7-2 | TRBD1 | ASSKQGAGRGTEAF
TRBV29-1 | TRBD2 | SVDGGSGRTGELF
TRBV6-5 | . | ASRGLNTEAF
TRBV19 | . | ASSVQGGGTVVEQY
TRBV19 | . | ASRSVRGQAMNTEAF